This is a list of T cell receptor beta chains from one sample in a study of blood T cell repertoires in COVID-19. The method was immunoSEQ multiplex PCR; TCRdb's version includes in-frame clones alone and lacks a portion of them. The sample yields 200,000 to 250,000 clones, roughly 88% seen once. The sequencing sample was made of peripheral blood. These receptors were taken from an elderly man with acute or convalescent COVID-19. The CDR3 runs from the conserved cysteine through the conserved F or W. The order of the fields is J gene, clone size, V gene, D gene, CDR3 protein, CDR3 DNA. The D gene is left open where the match is weak. The size of a clone is reported for some rows only, either as once, few or many, or as a class for expanded clones.

j_gene: TRBJ1-5; abundance: once; v_gene: TRBV16; d_gene: NA; CDR3aa: CASSQRTLGAGAQHF; CDR3nt: TGTGCCAGCAGCCAGCGGACCCTGGGGGCAGGGGCCCAGCATTTT
j_gene: TRBJ2-1; abundance: NA; v_gene: TRBV21-1; d_gene: NA; CDR3aa: CASSIHPGQLPDNEQFF; CDR3nt: TGTGCCAGCAGCATTCACCCGGGACAACTACCGGACAATGAGCAGTTCTTC
j_gene: TRBJ1-2; abundance: NA; v_gene: TRBV5-1; d_gene: NA; CDR3aa: CASSLNSPSGDGYTF; CDR3nt: TGCGCCAGCAGCTTGAACTCGCCGTCAGGCGATGGCTACACCTTC
j_gene: TRBJ1-4; abundance: once; v_gene: TRBV15; d_gene: NA; CDR3aa: CATSPPGEKLFF; CDR3nt: TGTGCCACCAGCCCCCCGGGTGAAAAACTGTTTTTT
j_gene: TRBJ2-7; abundance: NA; v_gene: TRBV28; d_gene: NA; CDR3aa: CASSPPLFEQYF; CDR3nt: TGTGCCAGCAGTCCCCCCTTGTTCGAGCAGTACTTC
j_gene: TRBJ2-7; abundance: few; v_gene: TRBV5-1; d_gene: TRBD2; CDR3aa: CASSSGLEPYEQYF; CDR3nt: TGCGCCAGCAGCTCGGGACTAGAACCCTACGAGCAGTACTTC
j_gene: TRBJ1-1; abundance: NA; v_gene: TRBV19; d_gene: TRBD1; CDR3aa: CASRTGTENTEAFF; CDR3nt: TGTGCCAGTAGGACCGGGACAGAGAACACTGAAGCTTTCTTT
j_gene: TRBJ1-1; abundance: NA; v_gene: TRBV10-2; d_gene: TRBD1; CDR3aa: CASSLPTGHWTEAFF; CDR3nt: TGCGCCAGCAGTTTACCGACAGGGCACTGGACTGAAGCTTTCTTT
j_gene: TRBJ1-1; abundance: once; v_gene: TRBV7-8; d_gene: NA; CDR3aa: CASSRDRNTEAFF; CDR3nt: TGTGCCAGCAGCCGTGACAGGAACACTGAAGCTTTCTTT
j_gene: TRBJ2-7; abundance: NA; v_gene: TRBV18; d_gene: NA; CDR3aa: CASSQTRQEGNEQYF; CDR3nt: TGTGCCAGCTCACAAACCCGGCAGGAAGGAAACGAGCAGTACTTC
j_gene: TRBJ1-5; abundance: NA; v_gene: TRBV5-5; d_gene: NA; CDR3aa: CASSLVGTADSNQPQHF; CDR3nt: TGTGCCAGCAGCTTGGTTGGGACTGCAGATAGCAATCAGCCCCAGCATTTT
j_gene: TRBJ2-7; abundance: NA; v_gene: TRBV19; d_gene: NA; CDR3aa: CASRQRGQLGEQYF; CDR3nt: TGTGCCAGTAGGCAACGAGGACAGTTGGGGGAGCAGTACTTC
j_gene: TRBJ1-1; abundance: NA; v_gene: TRBV14; d_gene: NA; CDR3aa: CASSQATQTRDTEAFF; CDR3nt: TGTGCCAGCAGCCAAGCTACCCAGACCAGGGATACTGAAGCTTTCTTT
j_gene: TRBJ1-3; abundance: NA; v_gene: TRBV5-1; d_gene: TRBD1; CDR3aa: CASSSGTGFSGNTIYF; CDR3nt: TGCGCCAGCAGCTCCGGGACAGGGTTCTCTGGAAACACCATATATTTT
j_gene: TRBJ2-5; abundance: NA; v_gene: TRBV27; d_gene: TRBD1; CDR3aa: CASSPGTGWETQYF; CDR3nt: TGTGCCAGCAGTCCAGGGACAGGGTGGGAGACCCAGTACTTC
j_gene: TRBJ1-2; abundance: NA; v_gene: TRBV19; d_gene: TRBD1; CDR3aa: CASTRTGPTYGYTF; CDR3nt: TGTGCCAGTACTAGGACAGGGCCTACCTATGGCTACACCTTC
j_gene: TRBJ1-2; abundance: NA; v_gene: TRBV5-4; d_gene: TRBD1; CDR3aa: CASSSGDRYLSGYTF; CDR3nt: TGTGCCAGCAGCTCTGGGGACAGATATTTAAGTGGCTACACCTTC
j_gene: TRBJ1-1; abundance: NA; v_gene: TRBV9; d_gene: NA; CDR3aa: CASSAGNRNTEAFF; CDR3nt: TGTGCCAGCAGCGCCGGAAACAGGAACACTGAAGCTTTCTTT
j_gene: TRBJ2-1; abundance: once; v_gene: TRBV29-1; d_gene: NA; CDR3aa: CSVEGQDLRRNEQFF; CDR3nt: TGCAGCGTTGAAGGACAGGACCTTCGGAGAAATGAGCAGTTCTTC
j_gene: TRBJ2-5; abundance: NA; v_gene: TRBV29-1; d_gene: TRBD2; CDR3aa: CSVGAAGDETQYF; CDR3nt: TGCAGCGTTGGGGCCGCGGGAGATGAGACCCAGTACTTC
j_gene: TRBJ1-6; abundance: NA; v_gene: TRBV11-1; d_gene: TRBD1; CDR3aa: CASSSMTGGAGSPLHF; CDR3nt: TGTGCCAGCAGCTCTATGACAGGGGGCGCGGGCTCACCCCTCCACTTT
j_gene: TRBJ1-6; abundance: NA; v_gene: TRBV7-2; d_gene: NA; CDR3aa: CASSLQNSPLHF; CDR3nt: TGTGCCAGCAGCTTACAGAATTCACCCCTCCACTTT
j_gene: TRBJ2-1; abundance: NA; v_gene: TRBV13; d_gene: TRBD1; CDR3aa: CASSSGQDYNEQFF; CDR3nt: TGTGCCAGCAGCAGTGGACAGGACTACAATGAGCAGTTCTTC
j_gene: TRBJ1-5; abundance: NA; v_gene: TRBV6-2/TRBV6-3; d_gene: NA; CDR3aa: CASSYSRAYQPQHF; CDR3nt: TGTGCCAGCAGTTACTCCAGGGCATATCAGCCCCAGCATTTT
j_gene: TRBJ2-7; abundance: few; v_gene: TRBV18; d_gene: TRBD2; CDR3aa: CASSPFRTSEYEQYF; CDR3nt: TGTGCCAGCTCACCGTTTAGGACTAGCGAATACGAGCAGTACTTC
j_gene: TRBJ1-6; abundance: NA; v_gene: TRBV5-1; d_gene: TRBD1; CDR3aa: CASSGGQGMNSPLHF; CDR3nt: TGCGCCAGCAGCGGCGGACAGGGGATGAATTCACCCCTCCACTTT
j_gene: TRBJ1-5; abundance: NA; v_gene: TRBV18; d_gene: TRBD1; CDR3aa: CASSPDRGIGQPQHF; CDR3nt: TGTGCCAGCTCACCTGACAGGGGTATAGGTCAGCCCCAGCATTTT
j_gene: TRBJ1-5; abundance: once; v_gene: TRBV4-1; d_gene: TRBD1; CDR3aa: CASSLSGGADDQPQHF; CDR3nt: TGCGCCAGCAGCCTTTCAGGGGGCGCGGATGATCAGCCCCAGCATTTT
j_gene: TRBJ2-1; abundance: NA; v_gene: TRBV24-1; d_gene: TRBD1; CDR3aa: CATSDRTGDYSYNEQFF; CDR3nt: TGTGCCACCAGTGATAGGACAGGGGACTACTCCTACAATGAGCAGTTCTTC
j_gene: TRBJ1-2; abundance: NA; v_gene: TRBV28; d_gene: NA; CDR3aa: CASRGSTGGYTF; CDR3nt: TGTGCCAGCCGCGGTTCCACGGGTGGCTACACCTTC
j_gene: TRBJ2-1; abundance: NA; v_gene: TRBV12-3/TRBV12-4; d_gene: TRBD2; CDR3aa: CASSPRLAGEQFF; CDR3nt: TGTGCCAGCAGTCCTCGACTAGCGGGAGAGCAGTTCTTC
j_gene: TRBJ2-7; abundance: NA; v_gene: TRBV5-6; d_gene: TRBD1; CDR3aa: CASSLDRGRYSNYEQYF; CDR3nt: TGTGCCAGCAGCTTGGACAGGGGGAGATATAGCAACTACGAGCAGTACTTC
j_gene: TRBJ1-1; abundance: NA; v_gene: TRBV5-4; d_gene: TRBD1; CDR3aa: CASSPGGQGGTEAFF; CDR3nt: TGTGCCAGCAGCCCCGGAGGGCAGGGGGGCACTGAAGCTTTCTTT
j_gene: TRBJ2-3; abundance: NA; v_gene: TRBV28; d_gene: NA; CDR3aa: CASSMDYTQYF; CDR3nt: TGTGCCAGCAGTATGGACTATACGCAGTATTTT
j_gene: TRBJ1-6; abundance: NA; v_gene: TRBV2; d_gene: TRBD1; CDR3aa: CASSERRTGTNSPLHF; CDR3nt: TGTGCCAGCAGTGAAAGGAGGACAGGGACTAATTCACCCCTCCACTTT
j_gene: TRBJ1-1; abundance: NA; v_gene: TRBV18; d_gene: TRBD1; CDR3aa: CASSPLPRGYTEAFF; CDR3nt: TGTGCCAGCTCACCACTCCCCAGGGGGTACACTGAAGCTTTCTTT
j_gene: TRBJ2-1; abundance: NA; v_gene: TRBV25-1; d_gene: TRBD2; CDR3aa: CASSGGLGFEQFF; CDR3nt: TGTGCCAGCAGTGGTGGACTAGGGTTTGAGCAGTTCTTC
j_gene: TRBJ1-5; abundance: NA; v_gene: TRBV7-2; d_gene: NA; CDR3aa: CASSEVGTPYSNQPQHF; CDR3nt: TGTGCCAGCAGCGAGGTCGGGACACCTTATAGCAATCAGCCCCAGCATTTT
j_gene: TRBJ1-6; abundance: NA; v_gene: TRBV5-1; d_gene: NA; CDR3aa: CASSLEGPQNSPLHF; CDR3nt: TGCGCCAGCAGCTTGGAGGGGCCTCAAAATTCACCCCTCCACTTT
j_gene: TRBJ1-1; abundance: once; v_gene: TRBV9; d_gene: TRBD1; CDR3aa: CASSSSGTGVGTEAFF; CDR3nt: TGTGCCAGCAGCTCGTCTGGGACAGGGGTAGGCACTGAAGCTTTCTTT